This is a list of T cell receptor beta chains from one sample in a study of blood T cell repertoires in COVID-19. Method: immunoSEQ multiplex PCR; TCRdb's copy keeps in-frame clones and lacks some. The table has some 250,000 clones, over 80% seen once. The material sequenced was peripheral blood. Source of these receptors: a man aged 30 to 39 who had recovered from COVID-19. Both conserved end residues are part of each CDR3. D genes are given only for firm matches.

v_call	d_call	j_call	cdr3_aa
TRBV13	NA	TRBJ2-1	CASSSESYNEQFF
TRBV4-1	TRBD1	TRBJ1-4	CASSPDRAGLGEKLFF
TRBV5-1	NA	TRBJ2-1	CASGRMKSGDEQFF
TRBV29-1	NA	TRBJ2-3	CSVQRGVLLADTQYF
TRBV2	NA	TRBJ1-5	CASTGGGIDQPQHF
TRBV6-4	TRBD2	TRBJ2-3	CASSKTSGGTDTQYF
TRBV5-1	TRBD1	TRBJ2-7	CASSPQRTGGYEQYF
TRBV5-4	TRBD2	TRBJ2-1	CASSLDPAGGHEQFF
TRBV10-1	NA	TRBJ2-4	CASMFVGGPGNIQYF
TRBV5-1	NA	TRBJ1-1	CASSLDREEAFF
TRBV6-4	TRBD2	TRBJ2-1	CASSDAGTSWFF
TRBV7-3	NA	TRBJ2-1	CASSAISGDEQFF
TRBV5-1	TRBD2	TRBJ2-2	CASSLRRGENGELFF
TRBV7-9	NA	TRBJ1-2	CASSQGGWDYGYTF
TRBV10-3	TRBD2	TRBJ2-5	CAISFSGGAAETQYF
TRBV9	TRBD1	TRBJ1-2	CASSAQTGEVAYGYTF
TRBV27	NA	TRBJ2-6	CASSSSGANVLTF
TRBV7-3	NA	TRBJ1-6	CASKQTDNSPLHF
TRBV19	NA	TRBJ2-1	CASRSSYNEQFF
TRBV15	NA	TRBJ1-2	CATSRDRGNGYTF
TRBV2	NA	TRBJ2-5	CASSDPRAGTQYF
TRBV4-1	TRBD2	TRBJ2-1	CASSPSLGRVYNEQFF
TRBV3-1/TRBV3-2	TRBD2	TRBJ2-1	CASSQETSGDPLDEQFF
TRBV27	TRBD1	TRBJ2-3	CASSPWDSSTDTQYF
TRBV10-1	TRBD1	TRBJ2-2	CASSEVGTANTGELFF
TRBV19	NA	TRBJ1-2	CASSSPLRTDYGYTF
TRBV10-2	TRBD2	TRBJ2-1	CASSDRRLAGGPRNEQFF
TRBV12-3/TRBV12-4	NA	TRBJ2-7	CASSLERSYEQYF